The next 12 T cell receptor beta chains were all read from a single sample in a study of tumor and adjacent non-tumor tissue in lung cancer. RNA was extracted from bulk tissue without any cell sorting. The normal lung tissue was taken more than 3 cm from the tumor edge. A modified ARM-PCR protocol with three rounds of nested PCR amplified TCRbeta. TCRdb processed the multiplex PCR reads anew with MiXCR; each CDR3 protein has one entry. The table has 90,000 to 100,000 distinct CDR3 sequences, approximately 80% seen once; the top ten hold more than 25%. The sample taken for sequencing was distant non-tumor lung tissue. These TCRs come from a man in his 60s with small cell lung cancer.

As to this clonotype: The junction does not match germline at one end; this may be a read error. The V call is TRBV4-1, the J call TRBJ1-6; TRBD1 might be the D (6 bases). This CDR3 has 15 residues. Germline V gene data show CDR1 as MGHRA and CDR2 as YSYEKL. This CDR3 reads CASSQNVRGLSPLHF. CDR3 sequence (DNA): TGCGCCAGCAGCCAAAATGTCAGGGGACTGTCACCCCTTCACTTT.

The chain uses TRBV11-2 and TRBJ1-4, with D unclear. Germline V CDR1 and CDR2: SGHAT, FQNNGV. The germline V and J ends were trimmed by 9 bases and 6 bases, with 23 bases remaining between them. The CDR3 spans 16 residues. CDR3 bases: TGTGCCAGTAGCCTCCTCCCCTTGTCCCAGGATGAAAAACTGTTTTTT. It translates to CASSLLPLSQDEKLFF.

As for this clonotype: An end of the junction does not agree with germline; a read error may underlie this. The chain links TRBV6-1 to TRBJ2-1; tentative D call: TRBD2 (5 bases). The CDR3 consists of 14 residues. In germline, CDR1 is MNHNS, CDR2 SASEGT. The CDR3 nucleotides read TGTGTCAGCATCTTTAGTGGGAGTAGGAGTGAGCAGTTCTTC. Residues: CVSIFSGSRSEQFF.

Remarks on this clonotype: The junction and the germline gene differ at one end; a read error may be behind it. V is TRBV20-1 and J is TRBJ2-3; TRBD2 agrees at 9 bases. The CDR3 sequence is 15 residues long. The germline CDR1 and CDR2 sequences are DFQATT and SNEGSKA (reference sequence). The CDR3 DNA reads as TGCAGAGCTCAAGGGCTAGCGGGACGGATAGATACGCAGTGTTTT. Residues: CRAQGLAGRIDTQCF.

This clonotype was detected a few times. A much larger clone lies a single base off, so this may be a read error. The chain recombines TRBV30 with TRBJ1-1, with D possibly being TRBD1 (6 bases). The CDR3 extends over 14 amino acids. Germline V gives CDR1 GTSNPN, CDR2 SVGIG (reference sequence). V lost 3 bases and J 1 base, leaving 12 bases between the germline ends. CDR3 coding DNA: TGTGCCTGGAGACGGACAGCCACGAACACTGAAGCTTTCTTT. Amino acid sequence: CAWRRTATNTEAFF. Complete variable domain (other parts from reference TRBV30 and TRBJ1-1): SQTIHQWPATLVQPVGSPLSLECTVEGTSNPNLYWYRQAAGRGLQLLFYSVGIGQISSEVPQNLSASRPQDRQFILSSKKLLLSDSGFYLCAWRRTATNTEAFFGQGTRLTVV.

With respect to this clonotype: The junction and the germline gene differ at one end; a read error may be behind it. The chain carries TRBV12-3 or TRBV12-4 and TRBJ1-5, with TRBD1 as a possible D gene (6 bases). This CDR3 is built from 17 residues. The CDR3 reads CAISLRGGAAGGHPQHF. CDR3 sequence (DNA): TGTGCCATCAGTTTACGGGGGGGGGCTGCTGGAGGGCATCCCCAGCATTTT.

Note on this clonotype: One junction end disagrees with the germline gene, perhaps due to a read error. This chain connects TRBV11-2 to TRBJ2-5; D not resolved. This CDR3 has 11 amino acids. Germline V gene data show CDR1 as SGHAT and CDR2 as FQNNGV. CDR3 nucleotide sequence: TGTGTCAGCAGATTAGAAGAGACCCAGTACTTC. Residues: CVSRLEETQYF.

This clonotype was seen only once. The CDR3 region is CVNSSYRGQAEGGYTF. CDR3 nucleotides: TGTGTCAACAGTTCCTACAGGGGGCAGGCCGAGGGGGGCTACACCTTC. The chain recombines TRBV6-5 with TRBJ1-2; TRBD1 matches 9 bases. Per germline, CDR1 MNHEY and CDR2 SVGAGI. CDR3 length: 16 residues.

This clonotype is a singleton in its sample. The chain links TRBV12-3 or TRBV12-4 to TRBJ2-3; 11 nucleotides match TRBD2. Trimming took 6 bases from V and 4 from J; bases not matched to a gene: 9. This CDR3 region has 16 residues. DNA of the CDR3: TGTGCCAGCAGCCGAACTAGCGGGAGTTTCGCAGATACGCAGTATTTT. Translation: CASSRTSGSFADTQYF.

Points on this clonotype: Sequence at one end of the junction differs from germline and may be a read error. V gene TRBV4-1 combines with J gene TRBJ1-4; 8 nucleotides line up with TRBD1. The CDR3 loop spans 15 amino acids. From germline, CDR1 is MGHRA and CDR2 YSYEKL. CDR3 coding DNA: TGCGCCAGCACGGGACAGGTTAGAAATAGTGAAAAACCGTTTTTT. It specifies CASTGQVRNSEKPFF.

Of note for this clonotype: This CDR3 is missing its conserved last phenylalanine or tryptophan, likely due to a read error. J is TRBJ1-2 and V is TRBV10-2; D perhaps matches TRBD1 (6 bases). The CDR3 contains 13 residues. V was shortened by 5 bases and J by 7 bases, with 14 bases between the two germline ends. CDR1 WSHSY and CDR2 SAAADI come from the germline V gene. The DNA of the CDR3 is TGCGCCAGCAGTAACTCAAGGGGGATTGGCTACACCTTA. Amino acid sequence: CASSNSRGIGYTL.

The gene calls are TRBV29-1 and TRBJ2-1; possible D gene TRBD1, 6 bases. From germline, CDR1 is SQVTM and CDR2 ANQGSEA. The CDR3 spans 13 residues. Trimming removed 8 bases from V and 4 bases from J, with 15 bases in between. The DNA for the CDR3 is TGCAGCATGGGCCAGGACAGATACAATGAGCAGTTCTTC. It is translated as CSMGQDRYNEQFF.